The clone carrying this T cell receptor (beta chain) showed up just a few times. The data are from a study of blood T cells in healthy people across ages. The overall study: Capture by template switching was about one barcoded beta molecule per two T cells.

Primers used in a second PCR of roughly 6 to 11 cycles were a sample-barcoded 5' primer and a J-beta primer mix. TCRdb recomputed calls from the 5' RACE reads with MiXCR, one row per CDR3 protein. Altogether fewer than 950,000 distinct CDR3 sequences are present, 36% being singletons, with the ten largest covering 10% to 15%. This CDR3 comprises 16 residues. V lost 0 bases and J 2 bases, leaving 11 bases between the germline ends. Looked up from germline, CDR1 is LGHNA and CDR2 is YNFKEQ. Per-sample yields of isolated PBMCs were at least 6 million. This sequence was found in a man younger than 35 in good health. Sequencing was performed on blood. J is TRBJ2-1 and V is TRBV4-2, with D possibly TRBD1 on 5 matching bases. CDR3: CASSQDVGAPYNEQFF. CDR3 DNA sequence: TGTGCCAGCAGCCAAGATGTAGGGGCCCCCTACAATGAGCAGTTCTTC.